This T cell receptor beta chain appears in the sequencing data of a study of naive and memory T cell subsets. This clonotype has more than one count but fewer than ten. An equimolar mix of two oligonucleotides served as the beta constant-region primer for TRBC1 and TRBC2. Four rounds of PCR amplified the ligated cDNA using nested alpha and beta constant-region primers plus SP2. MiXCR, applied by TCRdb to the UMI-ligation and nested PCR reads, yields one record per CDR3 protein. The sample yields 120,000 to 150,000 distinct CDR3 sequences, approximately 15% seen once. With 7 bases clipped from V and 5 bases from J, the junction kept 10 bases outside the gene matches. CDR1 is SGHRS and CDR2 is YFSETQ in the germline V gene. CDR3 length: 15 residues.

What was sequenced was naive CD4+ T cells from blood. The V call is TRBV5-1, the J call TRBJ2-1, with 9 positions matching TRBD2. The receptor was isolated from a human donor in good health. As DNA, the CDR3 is TGCGCCAGCGTCCCACTAGCGGGCGTCGACAATGAGCAGTTCTTC. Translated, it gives CASVPLAGVDNEQFF.